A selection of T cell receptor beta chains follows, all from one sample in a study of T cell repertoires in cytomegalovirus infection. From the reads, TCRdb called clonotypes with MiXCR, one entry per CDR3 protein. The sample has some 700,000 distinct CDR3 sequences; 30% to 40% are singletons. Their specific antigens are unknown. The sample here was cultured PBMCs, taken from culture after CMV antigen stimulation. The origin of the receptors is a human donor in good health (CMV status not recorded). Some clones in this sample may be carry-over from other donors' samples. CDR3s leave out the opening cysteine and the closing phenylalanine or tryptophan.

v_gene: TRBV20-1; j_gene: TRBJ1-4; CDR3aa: SATWAATNEKLF
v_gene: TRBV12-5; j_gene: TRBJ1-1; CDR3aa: ASGSLINTEAF
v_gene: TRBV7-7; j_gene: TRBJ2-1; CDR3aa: ASSFRLADYNEQF
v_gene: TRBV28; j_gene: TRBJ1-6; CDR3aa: ASSLPTGYNSPLH
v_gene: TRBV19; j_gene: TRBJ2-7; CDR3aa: ASGTGLSSYEQY
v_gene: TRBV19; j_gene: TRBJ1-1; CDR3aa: ASSIGATLEAF
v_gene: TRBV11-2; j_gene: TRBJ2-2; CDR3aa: ASSPVIRQYTGELF
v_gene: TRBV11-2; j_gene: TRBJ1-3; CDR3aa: ASSPTGPGNTIY
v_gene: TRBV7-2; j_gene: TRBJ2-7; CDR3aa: ASSLGWDKVYEQY
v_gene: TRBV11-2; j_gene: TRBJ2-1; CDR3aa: ASSFIVGLAALQF
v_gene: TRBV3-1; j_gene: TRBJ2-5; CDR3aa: ASSHLDPPETQY
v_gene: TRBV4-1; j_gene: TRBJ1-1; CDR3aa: ASSVTPNTEAF
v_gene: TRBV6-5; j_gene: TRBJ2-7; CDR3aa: ASSYTGQGFYEQY
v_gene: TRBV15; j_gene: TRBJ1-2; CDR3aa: ATSPLGREGSYGYT
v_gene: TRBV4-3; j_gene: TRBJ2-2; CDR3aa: ASSQDNRRGGELF
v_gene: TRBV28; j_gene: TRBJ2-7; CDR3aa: ASSSPPGLRGSYEQY
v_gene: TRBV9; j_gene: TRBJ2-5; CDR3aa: ASSVEWGGETQY
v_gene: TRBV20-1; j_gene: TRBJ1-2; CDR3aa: SAGTGLNYGYT
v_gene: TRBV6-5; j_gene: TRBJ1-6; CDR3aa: ASSYSGSGSYNSPLH
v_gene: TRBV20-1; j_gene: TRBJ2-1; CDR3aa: SARDHQRGADEQF
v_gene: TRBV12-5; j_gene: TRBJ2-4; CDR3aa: ASGRDNLAKNIQY
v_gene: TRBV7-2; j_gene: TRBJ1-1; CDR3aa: ASSSPQGRAEAF
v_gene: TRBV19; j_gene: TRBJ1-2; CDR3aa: ASGGRRSYGYT
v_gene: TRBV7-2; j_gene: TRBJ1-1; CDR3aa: ASSLAGHVNTEAF
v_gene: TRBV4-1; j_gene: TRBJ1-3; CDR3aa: ASSQDGDSALRNTIY
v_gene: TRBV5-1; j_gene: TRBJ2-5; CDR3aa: ASSLAPEQETQY
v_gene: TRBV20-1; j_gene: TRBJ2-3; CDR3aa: SAKPSPDTQY
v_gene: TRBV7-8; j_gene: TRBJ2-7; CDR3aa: ASSLGVRIKIHEQY
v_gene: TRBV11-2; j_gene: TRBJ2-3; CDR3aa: ASSSLTQGGSDTQY
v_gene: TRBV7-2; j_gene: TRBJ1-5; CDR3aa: ASSLVGGNSNQPQQ
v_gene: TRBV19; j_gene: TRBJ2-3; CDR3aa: ASSAGLRDTQY
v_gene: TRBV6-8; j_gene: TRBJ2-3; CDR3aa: ASSYVGAGTDTQY
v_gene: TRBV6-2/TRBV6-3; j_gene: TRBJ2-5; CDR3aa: ASSYRRTGDRLGPGETQY
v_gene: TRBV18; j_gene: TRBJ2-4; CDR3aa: ASSPQGPLAKNIQY
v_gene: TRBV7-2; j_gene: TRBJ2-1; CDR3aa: ASSSSRLTHNEQF
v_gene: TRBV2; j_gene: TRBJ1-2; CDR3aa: ASSLTGTGFGYT
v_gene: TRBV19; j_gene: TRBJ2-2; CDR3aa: ASIHAGSTGELF
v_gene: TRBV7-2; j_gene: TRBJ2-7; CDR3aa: ASSLLTPDEQY
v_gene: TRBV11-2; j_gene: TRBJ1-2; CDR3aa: ASSTRQGENYGYT
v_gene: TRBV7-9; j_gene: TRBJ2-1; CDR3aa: ASSLVRREEGRSYNEQF
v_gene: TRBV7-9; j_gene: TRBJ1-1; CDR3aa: ASSSPRGGIMNTEAF
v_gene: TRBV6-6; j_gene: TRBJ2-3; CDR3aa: ASSSDRIAGGTDTQY
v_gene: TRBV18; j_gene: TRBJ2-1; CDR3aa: ASSAGEQF
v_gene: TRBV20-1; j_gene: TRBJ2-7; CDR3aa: SFKGGYEQY
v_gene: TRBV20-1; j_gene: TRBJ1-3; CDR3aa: SARGQGRDTIY
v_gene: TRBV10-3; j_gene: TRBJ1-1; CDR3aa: ATTGTPNTEAF
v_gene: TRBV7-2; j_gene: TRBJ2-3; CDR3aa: ASSLYLRTDTQY
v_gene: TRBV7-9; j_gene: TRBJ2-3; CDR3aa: ASSLQDDTQY
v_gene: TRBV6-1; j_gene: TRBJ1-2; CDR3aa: ASSGGRTLFGYT
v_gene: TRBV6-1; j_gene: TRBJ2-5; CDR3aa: ASRLEARQETQY
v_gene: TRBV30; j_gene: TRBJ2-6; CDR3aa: AWTPSSGANVLT
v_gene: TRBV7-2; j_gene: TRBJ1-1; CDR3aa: ASSLGLGRTTEAF
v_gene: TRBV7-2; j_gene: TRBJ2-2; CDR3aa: ASSRAGGELF
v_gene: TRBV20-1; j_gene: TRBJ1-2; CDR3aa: SASVPTTPYGYT
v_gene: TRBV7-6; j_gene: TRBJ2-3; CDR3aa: ASSFGLAGIKGSTDTQY